This TCR beta chain came from a study of cytomegalovirus exposure and HLA in healthy donors. General study points: Presence/absence analyses rested on an assumption that sequencing depth was roughly uniform across donors. Most likely, a cluster of highly shared sequence variants arose as a sequencing artifact.

About this clone: Its antigen remains unknown.

The PCR used 60 Vbeta and 13 Jbeta primers. The assay was immunoSEQ multiplex PCR, and TCRdb's table has in-frame clones only and misses some. The sample contains some 62,000 clones, approximately 89% of which appear only once. This CDR3 has 14 residues. V was pared by 2 bases and J by 5 bases, with 5 bases of the junction left unmatched. Germline-derived CDR1 and CDR2 are SGHRS and YFSETQ. The chain combines TRBV5-1 with TRBJ2-5, with 8 bases matching TRBD1. The TCR sequence derives from a man aged 18 to 30 in good health and CMV-seronegative. Sequenced input: PBMCs. The CDR3 DNA sequence: TGCGCCAGCAGCTTTGGACAGGGCCTGGAGACCCAGTACTTC. Translating gives CASSFGQGLETQYF.